This paragraph covers one T cell receptor beta chain sequence. This clone has just a few counts. No antigen is known for it. No much larger clonotype is one base removed from it; base qualities were not supplied. These data originate in a study of cytomegalovirus exposure and HLA in healthy donors (dated by TCRdb to 2015 to 2018). General notes on the study: In an earlier analysis of roughly 500 of the donors, about 260 Gb of sequence data and just under 120 million unique TCR beta sequences from 180 million or so T cells were reported. Of the roughly 400 genotyped donors, over 70% fell in the genetic ancestry cluster associated with self-reported Caucasian donors. The T cell repertoires of some 700 subjects were profiled by immunosequencing and related to cytomegalovirus serostatus. On average, over 200,000 unique TCR beta nucleotide sequences were sequenced per donor among 398 genotyped donors of the cohort, with 15% to 20% of those sequences being non-productive. A later analysis re-examined previously published TCR beta repertoires from 610 or so donors and added high-resolution HLA genotyping to investigate patterns of TCR occurrence. Along with the approximately 700-subject first cohort, a separate validation cohort of over a hundred different subjects was used. Rather than using new phenotypic data, the later analysis identified candidate immune exposures from TCR beta sequences and from how often those sequences occurred across donors. An early release that covered roughly 600 HLA-typed donors contained approximately 300 gigabases of sequencing data and some 87 million unique TCR sequences. The study aimed to test whether signatures of past pathogen exposure could be identified by cataloging public T cell receptors. A later genetic analysis took genome-wide SNP genotypes for about 55% of the 666 donors and used that subset as a discovery cohort. Alongside the repertoire data, information on donor age, sex, ethnicity and CMV serostatus was compiled. Class I and class II HLA loci were covered by the typing at four-digit resolution. Because of strong linkage in the cohort, roughly five DR-DQ haplotypes were treated as single units for association and clustering. High-throughput TCR immunosequencing, statistical association of individual TCRs with disease status, and machine learning were combined to predict cytomegalovirus infection status. All discovery cohort repertoires had been generated using a single sequencing platform. In an earlier analysis of several hundred of the donors, high-throughput TCR beta sequencing was used to judge whether each TCR beta V gene segment behaved as functional or pseudogenic. Typing coverage differed by locus: A, B, C, DRB1 and DQB1 were typed in about 620-640 donors, DQA1 in about 550, DPA1 in over 600, and DPB1 in just under 490.

General study outcomes and caveats: Only TCR beta chains were sequenced in this cohort, and the absence of alpha or paired-chain data limited detectable features. In both the original and validation cohorts, the classifier was reported to diagnose cytomegalovirus status with high specificity and sensitivity. In a later analysis, several top co-occurrence clusters were reported to appear linked to parvovirus B19, influenza, CMV and Epstein-Barr virus. In a later genetic analysis, a missense DCLRE1C variant was associated with V-gene and J-gene trimming of TCR beta chains, and the association was replicated in an independent cohort. The authors suggested that the approach could potentially be generalized to other disease states and immunological phenotypes. A further reported finding was that TCR beta sequences accurately predicted the HLA-A and HLA-B alleles for most subjects in the first cohort. A later analysis associated 16,951 TCR beta sequences with specific HLA alleles at a false discovery rate of 0.05. While some public TCRs were present in many individuals, most TCR sequences turned up only very rarely across donors. Compared with equally common non-associated chains, HLA-associated TCR beta chains in a later analysis were more clonally expanded and had lower generation probabilities. Because some donors lacked HLA typing at each locus, the association tests relied only on the typed subset. In a later analysis, the rate of TCR association differed among HLA loci, with DRB1 alleles having the most associated TCRs and HLA-C alleles having the fewest. Some IMGT-functional V segments, including TRBV6-2 and TRBV6-3, could not be distinguished by the 87-base-pair reads and were therefore excluded. Linkage disequilibrium might explain the correlated functional status among segregating V segments, but an unknown experimental factor could not be ruled out. CMV serostatus was the only immune exposure information available for the cohort. Strong co-occurrence of HLA alleles, especially DR and DQ, made assigning TCR associations to individual alleles difficult. In vitro tests confirmed that a few of the cytomegalovirus-associated TCR beta chains recognize cytomegalovirus antigens. Broadly in line with IMGT annotations, most TCR beta V segments showed up in productive rearrangements about 87% or about 30% of the time in an earlier analysis of approximately 600 of the donors. In a later genetic analysis, fewer N-insertions in productive TCRs were reported among donors in an Asian-associated ancestry cluster than the approximately 630-donor mean. Sequencing depth was assumed to be roughly uniform across donors in the presence/absence analyses, though that assumption may not hold. A cluster of highly shared sequence variants was judged likely to represent a technical artifact of the sequencing pipeline. About 15 rarely observed V segments, including chromosome 9 orphons, were excluded from the earlier analysis of about 600 of the donors because counts were too low. The study listed over 150 TCR beta chains as associated with cytomegalovirus. In a later analysis, most CMV-associated TCR beta chains were found to appear HLA-restricted, with HLA associations seemingly driven largely by CMV exposure.

CDR1 and CDR2 are drawn from the germline V gene (reference sequence): LNHDA, SQIVND. Compared with germline, V lacks 4 bases and J lacks 2 bases; bases without a gene match: 8. From the cysteine through the phenylalanine, the CDR3 covers 16 amino acids. Only the CDR3 DNA stays, 48 bases, in frame from base 1. In total, 600 or so healthy bone marrow donors made up the cohort. At the time of sampling, every cohort member was nominally healthy, though immune exposures that went unrecorded were likely present. The donor was CMV seronegative and belonged to the group of around 400 seronegative cohort members. A peripheral blood sample was provided by each donor, and peripheral blood mononuclear cells were used for TCR beta sequencing. The Qiagen DNeasy Blood Extraction Kit was used to extract genomic DNA from the blood cell samples. The method behind the library was the immunoSEQ multiplex PCR assay. For the multiplex PCR, a mixture combining 60 forward primers for TCR Vbeta segments and 13 reverse primers for TCR Jbeta segments was used. A multiplex PCR assay on genomic DNA amplified the CDR3 region of rearranged TCR beta genes. Amplified TCR beta libraries were sequenced as 87-base-pair reads on the Illumina HiSeq System. As for how the authors treated the data: A later analysis tallied roughly 80 million unique TCR beta chains across the 640 or so repertoires, and about 12 million of those chains were shared by two or more donors. To remove PCR and sequencing errors, raw reads were error-corrected and collapsed into unique sequences using a nearest-neighbor algorithm that merged closely related sequences. CDR3 sequences were aligned to IMGT reference sequences to assign V, D and J gene segments. For a sequence to be retained, a match of at least six nucleotides to both a V gene segment and a J gene segment was required. A rearrangement was called productive if the CDR3 had no stop codons and remained in frame with V and J, and every other rearrangement was called non-productive. Following IMGT convention, CDR3 was defined as the stretch from the second conserved V-encoded cysteine up to the conserved J-encoded phenylalanine. In an earlier analysis of approximately 590 of the donors, sequences lacking an unambiguous match to a single V gene segment were excluded. In an earlier analysis of about 590 of the donors, a V segment was called functional when productive rearrangements were above 56.7%, and segregating when the standard deviation between donors exceeded 5%. A statistical classification framework was built to diagnose cytomegalovirus status from the catalog of TCR beta chain sequences. V and J gene assignment, in a later analysis, came from comparing TCR nucleotide sequences with IMGT/GENE-DB human TR gene sequences. A later analysis assigned CDR3 sequences and most-parsimonious VDJ recombination scenarios with the TCRdist pipeline. In a later analysis, each TCR beta chain was defined by its CDR3 amino acid sequence together with its V-gene family, and reads without a unique V-gene family were excluded. As a way to deal with suspected cross-contamination and a sequencing artifact, a later analysis dropped 500 to 700 nucleotide sequences that were highly shared and had low generation probability. For each public chain, a later analysis derived a clonal expansion index from normalized ranks of inferred template counts within each repertoire. In a later analysis, generation probabilities were computed with a VDJ recombination model fitted to out-of-frame rearrangements, and the resulting probabilities were checked against IGoR. A later analysis scored TCR-TCR, TCR-HLA and TCR-CMV co-occurrence with hypergeometric tests, applying a repertoire-size bias correction to TCR pairs. To estimate false discovery rates, a later analysis permuted the HLA or CMV assignments 20 times. In a later analysis, co-occurring TCRs were grouped using DBSCAN, and TCRdist sequence similarity was added for clustering within HLA-allele-positive subsets. Repertoires with fewer than 30,000 or more than 120,000 public chains, plus five repertoires with anomalous nucleotide sharing, were excluded from co-occurrence clustering. In TCRdb, the immuneACCESS table is reduced to in-frame sequences with V and J assigned. These tables do not hold every clone; where another copy was compared, an unresolved V gene accounts for under half, and the others remain unexplained. V, J and clone size derive from that table, while D and trimming were established from the DNA sequence. In all, the sample holds roughly 190,000 clones, and around 87% of those were seen once. The top ten hold less than 1.3% of the sample.

The specimen was PBMCs. The origin of this receptor is a boy between 2 and 10 years old in good health and CMV-seronegative. The rearranged segments are TRBV19 and TRBJ1-5, with TRBD1 matching 7 junction bases. The nucleotide sequence is TGTGCCAGTAGTACCCGACAGGGCGTAGGCAATCAGCCCCAGCATTTT. The resulting protein is CASSTRQGVGNQPQHF.